These T cell receptor beta chains were read from a single sample in a study of identifying expanded T cells in peripheral blood. Generated by immunoSEQ multiplex PCR, the TCRdb table keeps only in-frame clones and is missing some. The data show more than 75,000 clones, with about 90% seen just once and about 3.9% held by the top ten. Sequencing used blood. All receptors come from a person aged 18 to 75 in good health. Both conserved end residues are part of each CDR3. The D gene is left open where the match is weak. Clone size is stated in some rows and not others, as once, few, many or a class when expanded.

D gene: NA; J gene: TRBJ2-7; clone size: NA; V gene: TRBV14; CDR3 protein: CASSQGHSYEQYF; CDR3 DNA: TGTGCCAGCAGCCAGGGTCACTCCTACGAGCAGTACTTC
D gene: NA; J gene: TRBJ2-7; clone size: medium-sized; V gene: TRBV10-1; CDR3 protein: CASSELRAGYEQYF; CDR3 DNA: TGCGCCAGCAGTGAGTTGCGGGCGGGCTACGAGCAGTACTTC
D gene: NA; J gene: TRBJ2-7; clone size: NA; V gene: TRBV7-3; CDR3 protein: CASSEYGAYEQYF; CDR3 DNA: TGTGCCAGCAGCGAATACGGAGCCTACGAGCAGTACTTC
D gene: NA; J gene: TRBJ1-2; clone size: NA; V gene: TRBV6-4; CDR3 protein: CASSDDEKYGYTF; CDR3 DNA: TGTGCCAGCAGTGACGATGAAAAATATGGCTACACCTTC
D gene: NA; J gene: TRBJ1-1; clone size: NA; V gene: TRBV7-2; CDR3 protein: CASSLRFTEAFF; CDR3 DNA: TGTGCCAGCAGCTTAAGGTTCACTGAAGCTTTCTTT
D gene: TRBD2; J gene: TRBJ2-5; clone size: NA; V gene: TRBV28; CDR3 protein: CASSLSSGQETQYF; CDR3 DNA: TGTGCCAGCAGTTTATCTAGCGGACAAGAGACCCAGTACTTC
D gene: NA; J gene: TRBJ1-5; clone size: NA; V gene: TRBV6-6; CDR3 protein: CASSYRDGDQPQHF; CDR3 DNA: TGTGCCAGCAGTTACAGGGACGGGGATCAGCCCCAGCATTTT
D gene: NA; J gene: TRBJ1-1; clone size: NA; V gene: TRBV28; CDR3 protein: CASTQIKVGETEAFF; CDR3 DNA: TGTGCCAGCACCCAGATCAAGGTCGGGGAGACTGAAGCTTTCTTT
D gene: NA; J gene: TRBJ1-5; clone size: NA; V gene: TRBV28; CDR3 protein: CATLTGTSYQPQHF; CDR3 DNA: TGTGCCACACTGACCGGGACAAGTTATCAGCCCCAGCATTTT
D gene: NA; J gene: TRBJ1-4; clone size: NA; V gene: TRBV2; CDR3 protein: CASSTRGGTNEKLFF; CDR3 DNA: TGTGCCAGCAGTACACGAGGGGGTACTAATGAAAAACTGTTTTTT
D gene: TRBD1; J gene: TRBJ1-6; clone size: NA; V gene: TRBV5-5; CDR3 protein: CASSAGTGGKGSPLHF; CDR3 DNA: TGTGCCAGCAGCGCAGGGACAGGGGGCAAGGGTTCACCCCTCCACTTT
D gene: TRBD2; J gene: TRBJ2-1; clone size: NA; V gene: TRBV7-3; CDR3 protein: CASSLKLAGVNEQFF; CDR3 DNA: TGTGCCAGCAGCTTAAAACTAGCGGGAGTTAATGAGCAGTTCTTC
D gene: NA; J gene: TRBJ1-1; clone size: NA; V gene: TRBV27; CDR3 protein: CASSPARMNTEAFF; CDR3 DNA: TGTGCCAGCAGTCCCGCTCGGATGAACACTGAAGCTTTCTTT
D gene: TRBD2; J gene: TRBJ2-5; clone size: NA; V gene: TRBV28; CDR3 protein: CASSLAAGIQETQYF; CDR3 DNA: TGTGCCAGCAGTTTGGCAGCGGGGATCCAAGAGACCCAGTACTTC
D gene: NA; J gene: TRBJ2-5; clone size: NA; V gene: TRBV5-1; CDR3 protein: CASSLQGGETQYF; CDR3 DNA: TGCGCCAGCAGCTTGCAGGGTGGAGAGACCCAGTACTTC
D gene: TRBD2; J gene: TRBJ2-7; clone size: NA; V gene: TRBV4-1; CDR3 protein: CASSPTSGFYEQYF; CDR3 DNA: TGCGCCAGCAGCCCGACTAGCGGGTTCTACGAGCAGTACTTC
D gene: TRBD2; J gene: TRBJ2-5; clone size: NA; V gene: TRBV2; CDR3 protein: CASSPTSGVETQYF; CDR3 DNA: TGTGCCAGCAGCCCGACTAGCGGGGTAGAGACCCAGTACTTC
D gene: NA; J gene: TRBJ1-2; clone size: NA; V gene: TRBV9; CDR3 protein: CASSVGQVGLSYTF; CDR3 DNA: TGTGCCAGCAGCGTTGGGCAGGTCGGGCTTAGCTACACCTTC
D gene: TRBD2; J gene: TRBJ2-3; clone size: NA; V gene: TRBV28; CDR3 protein: CASSSGATGGTDTQYF; CDR3 DNA: TGTGCCAGCAGTTCAGGGGCGACGGGGGGGACAGATACGCAGTATTTT
D gene: NA; J gene: TRBJ2-7; clone size: once; V gene: TRBV18; CDR3 protein: CASSPLSYEQYF; CDR3 DNA: TGTGCCAGCTCACCCTTATCCTACGAGCAGTACTTC
D gene: TRBD1; J gene: TRBJ1-5; clone size: NA; V gene: TRBV18; CDR3 protein: CASSPGQGTQPQHF; CDR3 DNA: TGTGCCAGCTCACCGGGACAGGGGACCCAGCCCCAGCATTTT
D gene: TRBD1; J gene: TRBJ2-7; clone size: NA; V gene: TRBV29-1; CDR3 protein: CSVLDRVGYEQYF; CDR3 DNA: TGCAGCGTTCTGGACAGGGTTGGCTACGAGCAGTACTTC
D gene: NA; J gene: TRBJ2-1; clone size: NA; V gene: TRBV21-1; CDR3 protein: CARKEGINNEQFF; CDR3 DNA: TGTGCCAGGAAAGAGGGAATCAACAATGAGCAGTTCTTC
D gene: NA; J gene: TRBJ1-1; clone size: NA; V gene: TRBV7-9; CDR3 protein: CASSFINTEAFF; CDR3 DNA: TGTGCCAGCAGCTTTATCAACACTGAAGCTTTCTTT
D gene: TRBD1; J gene: TRBJ2-7; clone size: NA; V gene: TRBV18; CDR3 protein: CASSLGQGEQYF; CDR3 DNA: TGTGCCAGCTCACTGGGACAGGGAGAGCAGTACTTC